This TCR beta chain was observed in a study of T cell repertoires in cytomegalovirus infection. Background on the study: Public TCR beta signatures indicated both CMV infection and matching HLA type.

Germline assignment: CDR1 MNHEY and CDR2 SMNVEV (reference sequence). The CDR3 is made up of 14 amino acids. Trimming cost V 6 bases and J 2 bases; bases outside gene matches: 7. The study, taken as a whole, reports: Within the response measured ex vivo, HLA-C-restricted CMV-specific TCR beta clonotypes were dominant. Individuals carrying CMV plus the relevant HLA were identified by cumulative frequency of public TCR beta families.

MiXCR was run by TCRdb on the reads, yielding one entry per CDR3 protein. The sample shows approximately 120,000 distinct CDR3 sequences, under 30% of them seen only once. Of note for this clonotype: Its antigen is currently unknown.

This clonotype originated in a human donor in good health (CMV status not recorded). Some clones in this sample may be carry-over from other donors' samples. Source: CD8+ T cells from cultured PBMCs, taken from culture after CMV antigen stimulation. V is TRBV27 and J is TRBJ2-7; 7 bases are a match to TRBD1. In DNA form, the CDR3 reads TGTGCCAGCAGATCCGGGGACAGTCCCTACGAGCAGTACTTC. It specifies CASRSGDSPYEQYF.